A selection of T cell receptor beta chains follows, all from one sample in a study of blood T cell repertoires in COVID-19. Produced via immunoSEQ multiplex PCR; TCRdb's table is partial and in-frame only. The sample yields fewer than 300,000 clones, 85% seen once. The source material was PBMCs or T cells enriched from blood (not recorded which). The receptors derive from a woman in her fifties or sixties who had recovered from COVID-19. Each CDR3 is given with its conserved first and last residue. A D gene is named only where the DNA matches it firmly. Rows give clone size only sometimes, using once, few, many, or a class for an expanded clone.

abundance	j_gene	d_gene	v_gene	CDR3aa	CDR3nt
NA	TRBJ1-6	TRBD1	TRBV5-1	CASSPGTDYNSPLHF	TGCGCCAGCAGCCCCGGGACAGACTATAATTCACCCCTCCACTTT
NA	TRBJ1-5	NA	TRBV18	CASSPQKEAQPQHF	TGTGCCAGCTCCCCGCAAAAGGAGGCGCAGCCCCAGCATTTT
NA	TRBJ2-3	NA	TRBV5-1	CASSPIAEITDTQYF	TGCGCCAGCAGCCCAATCGCGGAGATCACAGATACGCAGTATTTT
few	TRBJ2-1	TRBD2	TRBV7-8	CASSPTSGLSYNEQFF	TGTGCCAGCAGCCCGACTAGCGGTCTATCCTACAATGAGCAGTTCTTC
NA	TRBJ1-4	NA	TRBV4-1	CASSQEELRGEKLFF	TGCGCCAGCAGCCAAGAAGAATTGCGGGGGGAAAAACTGTTTTTT
NA	TRBJ1-5	TRBD1	TRBV10-3	CAISEFTTGVGQPQHF	TGTGCCATCAGTGAGTTTACGACAGGGGTTGGTCAGCCCCAGCATTTT
few	TRBJ2-7	TRBD1	TRBV29-1	CSVAVSQGVYEQYF	TGCAGCGTGGCCGTTTCACAGGGGGTCTACGAGCAGTACTTC
few	TRBJ2-7	TRBD1	TRBV2	CASRRDRGGEQYF	TGTGCCAGCAGGAGGGACAGGGGTGGCGAGCAGTACTTC
NA	TRBJ1-5	NA	TRBV28	CASRRGGTQGNQPQHF	TGTGCCAGCAGGAGGGGGGGCACGCAGGGCAATCAGCCCCAGCATTTT
NA	TRBJ2-7	TRBD1	TRBV5-8	CASSSDHTGGLRAEQYF	TGTGCCAGCAGCTCCGATCATACAGGGGGCCTACGGGCCGAGCAGTACTTC
NA	TRBJ1-2	TRBD1	TRBV27	CASSFGQGNGYTF	TGTGCCAGCAGTTTCGGACAGGGCAATGGCTACACCTTC
NA	TRBJ2-7	NA	TRBV5-1	CASSLAGRAAEQYF	TGCGCCAGCAGCTTGGCCGGCAGGGCAGCCGAGCAGTACTTC
few	TRBJ1-6	NA	TRBV11-2	CASSPAGRVGSPLHF	TGTGCCAGCAGCCCCGCGGGGAGGGTGGGCTCACCCCTCCACTTT
NA	TRBJ1-6	NA	TRBV5-1	CASSWADRNNSPLHF	TGCGCCAGCAGCTGGGCGGACAGAAATAATTCACCCCTCCACTTT
NA	TRBJ2-2	NA	TRBV12-3/TRBV12-4	CASSLTVGELFF	TGTGCCAGCAGCCTAACGGTAGGGGAGCTGTTTTTT
once	TRBJ2-3	TRBD2	TRBV24-1	CATSDLLAGGQDTQYF	TGTGCCACCAGTGACTTACTAGCGGGGGGCCAAGATACGCAGTATTTT
many	TRBJ1-1	NA	TRBV5-4	CASSLRDMNTEAFF	TGTGCCAGCAGCTTGAGGGACATGAACACTGAAGCTTTCTTT
NA	TRBJ2-3	NA	TRBV19	CASSPLKGSTDTQYF	TGTGCCAGTAGTCCCCTGAAGGGGAGCACAGATACGCAGTATTTT
NA	TRBJ1-5	NA	TRBV5-8	CASSPRTASNQPQHF	TGTGCCAGCAGCCCCCGGACAGCTAGCAATCAGCCCCAGCATTTT
NA	TRBJ2-3	NA	TRBV12-3/TRBV12-4	CASSPTFPDTQYF	TGTGCCAGCAGTCCCACATTCCCAGATACGCAGTATTTT
NA	TRBJ1-1	TRBD1	TRBV28	CASRSISDRGGTEAFF	TGTGCCAGCAGATCCATTTCTGACAGGGGGGGCACTGAAGCTTTCTTT
NA	TRBJ1-1	NA	TRBV7-9	CASSRSGWNSEAFF	TGTGCCAGCAGCCGCTCCGGGTGGAACTCTGAAGCTTTCTTT
NA	TRBJ2-7	TRBD2	TRBV7-8	CASSALAGSSYEQYF	TGTGCCAGCAGCGCCCTAGCGGGGAGCTCCTACGAGCAGTACTTC
NA	TRBJ1-1	NA	TRBV9	CASSVGGVNTEAFF	TGTGCCAGCAGCGTAGGAGGTGTGAACACTGAAGCTTTCTTT
NA	TRBJ1-6	NA	TRBV19	CASSISANPYNSPLHF	TGTGCCAGTAGTATTTCAGCGAACCCCTACAATTCACCCCTCCACTTT
NA	TRBJ2-4	TRBD1	TRBV30	CAWSVEGTGGSWAKNIQYF	TGTGCCTGGAGTGTAGAGGGGACAGGGGGCTCGTGGGCCAAAAACATTCAGTACTTC
NA	TRBJ2-1	TRBD2	TRBV3-1/TRBV3-2	CASSAGAGTPNEQFF	TGTGCCAGCAGCGCGGGAGCGGGAACGCCCAATGAGCAGTTCTTC
NA	TRBJ1-6	NA	TRBV5-1	CASSLGPGQQNSPLHF	TGCGCCAGCAGCTTGGGACCCGGACAGCAAAATTCACCCCTCCACTTT
NA	TRBJ1-5	NA	TRBV7-2	CASSLRAGGNQPQHF	TGTGCCAGCAGCTTAAGGGCAGGGGGCAATCAGCCCCAGCATTTT
NA	TRBJ1-5	NA	TRBV27	CASSYAGANQPQHF	TGTGCCAGCAGTTACGCGGGGGCCAATCAGCCCCAGCATTTT
NA	TRBJ2-5	NA	TRBV29-1	CSVPEWRETQYF	TGCAGCGTCCCAGAGTGGCGGGAGACCCAGTACTTC
NA	TRBJ2-3	NA	TRBV6-6	CASSYSQGIGADTQYF	TGTGCCAGCAGTTACTCGCAGGGGATTGGTGCAGATACGCAGTATTTT